The entry that follows covers one T cell receptor beta chain sequence. Its antigen is undetermined. The sample comes from a study of STAT5B mutations in CD4+ large granular lymphocyte leukemia. The survey-level immunoSEQ assay was used. Clones were sequenced by immunoSEQ multiplex PCR, and TCRdb holds only the in-frame ones, with some missing. The sample lists tens of thousands of clones; 70% to 85% were seen once. The study, taken as a whole, reports: Main leukemic clonotypes were patient-specific, but about 25% appeared at low frequency elsewhere. CD4-sorted patient repertoires seemed more clonal than healthy CD4+ repertoires.

This sequence was found in a human donor in good health. The sequenced material came from CD4+ T cells from blood buffy coats.

CDR3 DNA: TGTGCCATACAGGGGGATAACTATGGCTACACCTTC. Translating gives CAIQGDNYGYTF. V usage is TRBV28 and J usage is TRBJ1-2; 8 nucleotides agree with TRBD1. Trimming removed 10 bases from V and 1 base from J; junction bases left unmatched: 2. The CDR3 is 12 amino acids. Germline-derived CDR1 and CDR2 are MDHEN and SYDVKM.